One and the same sample provided the 17 T cell receptor beta chains below, sequenced in a study of response to subunit inactivated influenza vaccine. TCRdb re-analysed the RT-PCR reads in MiXCR, keeping a single row per CDR3 protein. The data contain roughly 700,000 distinct CDR3 sequences, 11% to 15% of them seen just once; the ten biggest clones take up 5.5% to 8%. Sequencing used PBMCs from blood, obtained 14 days before vaccination. These receptors were obtained from a man aged 50 to 59 who received an inactivated influenza vaccine.

The V and J genes are TRBV15 and TRBJ2-7, with 9 nucleotides matching TRBD1. The junction had 5 bases not matched to a gene; V was cut back by 3 bases and J by 5 bases. The germline V gene encodes CDR1 LNHNV and CDR2 YYDKDF (reference sequence). The length of the CDR3 is 14 residues. As DNA, the CDR3 is TGTGCCACCAGCAGGGGACAGGGTGCGGACGAGCAGTACTTC. It specifies CATSRGQGADEQYF.

There are many counts of this clonotype. The chain joins TRBV30 to TRBJ2-1, with 10 bases identical to TRBD2. Germline V lookup: CDR1 GTSNPN, CDR2 SVGIG (reference sequence). This CDR3 has 14 residues. V trimming: 2 bases; J trimming: 9 bases; junction bases outside the gene matches: 7. The CDR3 DNA follows: TGTGCCTGGAGTCGCAGCGGGGGGGCCCTTGAGCAGTTCTTC. Translation: CAWSRSGGALEQFF.

This clonotype has a handful of counts. This chain connects TRBV20-1 to TRBJ2-7, with 9 bases identical to TRBD2. Germline lookup yields CDR1 DFQATT and CDR2 SNEGSKA (reference sequence). V was clipped by 5 bases and J by 1 base; unmatched bases: 6. The CDR3 runs to 14 residues. Here the CDR3 reads CSAYQTSGSYEQYF. The CDR3 nucleotides read TGCAGTGCTTACCAGACTAGCGGTTCCTACGAGCAGTACTTC.

In its sample, this clonotype was seen a few times. V gene TRBV6-2 or TRBV6-3 combines with J gene TRBJ1-2; TRBD1 matches at 8 bases. Per the germline V gene, CDR1 is MNHEY and CDR2 is SVGEGT. This CDR3 has 14 residues. V shed 4 bases and J 6 bases; nucleotides not matched to a gene: 7. The CDR3 sequence is CASSSRGRKDGYTF. CDR3 DNA: TGTGCCAGCAGTTCCAGGGGGCGCAAGGATGGCTACACCTTC.

This clonotype was found many times. The J gene is TRBJ2-2, the V gene TRBV29-1; D remains ambiguous. Germline-derived CDR1 and CDR2 are SQVTM and ANQGSEA. The CDR3 length is 13 residues. V lost 5 bases and J 5 bases, leaving 12 bases between the germline ends. DNA of the CDR3: TGCAGCGTTTCGAAGGGTTGGACCGGGGAGCTGTTTTTT. Translating it yields CSVSKGWTGELFF.

The chain uses TRBV6-2 or TRBV6-3 and TRBJ1-2; weak D call: TRBD1 (6 bases). Germline values: CDR1 MNHEY, CDR2 SVGEGT. CDR3 length equals 13 residues. The ends were cut back, 2 bases at V and 12 bases at J, with 16 bases in the middle. This CDR3 reads CASSYDGTTSDTF. CDR3 sequence (DNA): TGTGCCAGCAGTTACGACGGGACAACCTCCGACACCTTC.

This clonotype was picked up many times. This chain uses TRBV3-1 with TRBJ2-7, with D unclear. The CDR3 runs 14 residues. The germline V gene has CDR1 LGHDT and CDR2 YNNKEL (reference sequence). Trimming removed 4 bases at V and 2 bases at J, with 12 bases between. CDR3 sequence reads: CASSLTTGTYEQYF. CDR3 bases: TGTGCCAGCAGCCTAACGACTGGAACCTACGAGCAGTACTTC.

The chain recombines TRBV4-2 with TRBJ2-6; no reliable D call. V lost 0 bases to trimming and J lost 0 bases, with 12 bases between them. The germline CDR1 and CDR2 sequences are LGHNA and YNFKEQ. The CDR3 extends over 18 amino acids. CDR3 coding DNA: TGTGCCAGCAGCCAAGAGTGGATCGCTTCCTCTGGGGCCAACGTCCTGACTTTC. Amino acid sequence: CASSQEWIASSGANVLTF.

In its sample, this clonotype was seen many times. The V call is TRBV27, the J call TRBJ2-6, with a weak D call TRBD2 (6 bases). Per germline, CDR1 MNHEY and CDR2 SMNVEV (reference sequence). The germline V and J ends were trimmed by 3 bases and 2 bases, with 20 bases remaining between them. This CDR3 region has 19 residues. In DNA form, the CDR3 reads TGTGCCAGCAGTTTTTGGGTAGGCTTCTCGGGAGCTGGGGCCAACGTCCTGACTTTC. This codes for CASSFWVGFSGAGANVLTF.

This clonotype was counted at least ten times. The CDR3 loop is CSAVTGVHYGYTF. As DNA, the CDR3 is TGCAGCGCTGTGACAGGGGTCCACTATGGCTACACCTTC. The chain recombines TRBV29-1 with TRBJ1-2; TRBD1 aligns across 8 bases. V shed 7 bases, J shed 3 bases, and the junction held 7 bases outside the gene matches. CDR1 and CDR2 (germline): SQVTM, ANQGSEA. This CDR3 has 13 residues.

This clonotype was observed a few times. The chain has TRBV10-3 and TRBJ2-3; the match to TRBD1 covers 9 bases. The junction had 4 bases not matched to a gene; V was cut back by 6 bases and J by 6 bases. Germline loops: CDR1 ENHRY, CDR2 SYGVKD. The CDR3 is made up of 13 amino acids. The CDR3 nucleotides are TGTGCCATCAGGATACAGGGGGCGGATACGCAGTATTTT. Its translation: CAIRIQGADTQYF.

The genes are TRBV2 and TRBJ2-1; the match to TRBD2 covers 12 bases. This CDR3 has 15 residues. Germline assignment: CDR1 SNHLY and CDR2 FYNNEI. V lost 6 bases, J lost 9 bases, and 9 bases stayed unmatched. The CDR3 coding sequence is TGTGCCAGCAGCGTGACTAGCGGGGGCTCAGGTGAGCAGTTCTTC. Its translation is CASSVTSGGSGEQFF.

The V and J genes are TRBV9 and TRBJ2-3; TRBD2 is a possible D gene (5 bases). V was shortened by 0 bases and J by 5 bases, with 7 bases between the two germline ends. The germline CDR1 and CDR2 sequences are SGDLS and YYNGEE. The CDR3 has 13 residues. CDR3 loop: CASSVARGDTQYF. The CDR3 DNA follows: TGTGCCAGCAGCGTAGCCCGGGGAGATACGCAGTATTTT. Combining the CDR3 with reference TRBV9 and TRBJ2-3 gives the whole variable domain DSGVTQTPKHLITATGQRVTLRCSPRSGDLSVYWYQQSLDQGLQFLIQYYNGEERAKGNILERFSAQQFPDLHSELNLSSLELGDSALYFCASSVARGDTQYFGPGTRLTVL.

The V gene is TRBV28, the J gene TRBJ2-1; D may match TRBD1 or TRBD2 (6 bases each). The germline CDR1 and CDR2 sequences are MDHEN and SYDVKM. CDR3 length: 14 residues. CDR3 bases: TGTGCTTCAGGAGGGGGAGGCTCCTACAATGAGCAGTTCTTC. Translation gives CASGGGGSYNEQFF.

The rearrangement joins TRBV28 to TRBJ1-2; no reliable D call. CDR3 size: 13 residues. Germline V gene sequence: CDR1 MDHEN, CDR2 SYDVKM. Between the trimmed V and J ends, which lost 5 bases and 4 bases, there was a span of 11 bases. CDR3 in DNA: TGTGCCAGCAGTCCTCAGGCCTCCTATGGCTACACCTTC. It encodes CASSPQASYGYTF.

The J gene is TRBJ1-2, the V gene TRBV29-1; D gene ambiguous. The CDR3 covers 13 residues. Germline V gene lookup returns CDR1 SQVTM and CDR2 ANQGSEA. Trimming cost V 4 bases and J 7 bases, with 16 bases left between them. CDR3 residues: CSVGSGGAVGYTF. CDR3 sequence (DNA): TGCAGCGTTGGGTCTGGAGGAGCAGTTGGCTACACCTTC.

In nucleotides, the CDR3 is TGTGCCAGCTCACCAGACACTAGCGGGATTCTAGCGCAGTATTTT. This codes for CASSPDTSGILAQYF. V usage is TRBV18 and J usage is TRBJ2-3; 10 nucleotides match TRBD2. Germline CDR1 is KGHSH and CDR2 is LQKENI. The ends lost 2 bases at V and 10 bases at J; junction bases unmatched: 9. The CDR3 contains 15 residues. Full variable domain (outside the CDR3, taken from reference TRBV18 and TRBJ2-3): NAGVMQNPRHLVRRRGQEARLRCSPMKGHSHVYWYRQLPEEGLKFMVYLQKENIIDESGMPKERFSAEFPKEGPSILRIQQVVRGDSAAYFCASSPDTSGILAQYFGPGTRLTVL.